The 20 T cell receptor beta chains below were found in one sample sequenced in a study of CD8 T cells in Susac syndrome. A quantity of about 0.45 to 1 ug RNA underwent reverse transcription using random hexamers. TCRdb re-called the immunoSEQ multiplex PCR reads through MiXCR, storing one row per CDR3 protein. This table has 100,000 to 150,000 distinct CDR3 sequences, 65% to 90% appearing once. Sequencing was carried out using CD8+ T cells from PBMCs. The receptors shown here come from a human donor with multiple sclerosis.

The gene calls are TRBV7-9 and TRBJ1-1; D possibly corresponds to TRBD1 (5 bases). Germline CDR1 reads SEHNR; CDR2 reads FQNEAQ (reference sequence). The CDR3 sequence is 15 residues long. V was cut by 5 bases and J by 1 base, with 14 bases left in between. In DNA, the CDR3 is TGTGCCAGCAGCCCCCCCCGGGGGTGGAACACTGAAGCTTTCTTT. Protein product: CASSPPRGWNTEAFF.

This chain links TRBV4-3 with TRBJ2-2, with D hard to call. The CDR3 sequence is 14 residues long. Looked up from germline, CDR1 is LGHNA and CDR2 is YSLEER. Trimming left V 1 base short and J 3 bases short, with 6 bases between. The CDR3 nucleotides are TGCGCCAGCAGCCAAGGGATTTACACCGGGGAGCTGTTTTTT. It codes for CASSQGIYTGELFF.

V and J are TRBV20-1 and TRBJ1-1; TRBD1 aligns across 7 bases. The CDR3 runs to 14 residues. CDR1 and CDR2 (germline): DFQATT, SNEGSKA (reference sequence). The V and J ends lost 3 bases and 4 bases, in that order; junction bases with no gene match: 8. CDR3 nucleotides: TGCAGTGCTAGGGTGACAGGGATGGGCACTGAAGCTTTCTTT. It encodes CSARVTGMGTEAFF.

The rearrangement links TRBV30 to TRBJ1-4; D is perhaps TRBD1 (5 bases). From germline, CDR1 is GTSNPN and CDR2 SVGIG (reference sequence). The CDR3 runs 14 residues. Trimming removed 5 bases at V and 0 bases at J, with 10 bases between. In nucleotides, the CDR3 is TGTGCCTGGGACAGACCGGCAACTAATGAAAAACTGTTTTTT. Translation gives CAWDRPATNEKLFF.

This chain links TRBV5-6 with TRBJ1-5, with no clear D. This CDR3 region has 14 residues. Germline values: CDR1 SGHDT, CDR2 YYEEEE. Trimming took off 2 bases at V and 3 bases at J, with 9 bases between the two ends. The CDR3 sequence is CASSFSGINQPQHF. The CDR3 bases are TGTGCCAGCAGCTTTTCAGGTATCAATCAGCCCCAGCATTTT.

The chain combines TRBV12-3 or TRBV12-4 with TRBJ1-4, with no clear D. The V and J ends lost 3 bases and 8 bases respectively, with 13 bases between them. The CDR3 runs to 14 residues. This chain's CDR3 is CASSLYLTDEKLFF. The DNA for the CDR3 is TGTGCCAGCAGTTTGTACTTGACTGACGAAAAACTGTTTTTT.

The CDR3 bases are TGCGCCAGCAGCTTGGGCCAGGGGATCTCCTACGAGCAGTACTTC. Its translation is CASSLGQGISYEQYF. The chain is built from TRBV5-1 and TRBJ2-7; the D gene is possibly TRBD1 (6 bases). This CDR3 contains 15 residues. Germline CDR1 reads SGHRS; CDR2 reads YFSETQ. V lost 0 bases and J lost 0, with 10 bases in between.

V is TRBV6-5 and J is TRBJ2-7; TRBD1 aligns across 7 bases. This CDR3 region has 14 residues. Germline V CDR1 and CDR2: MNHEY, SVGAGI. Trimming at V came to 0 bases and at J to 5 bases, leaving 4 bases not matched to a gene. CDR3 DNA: TGTGCCAGCAGTTACTCGGACAGGTTTGACGAGCAGTACGTC. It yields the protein CASSYSDRFDEQYV.

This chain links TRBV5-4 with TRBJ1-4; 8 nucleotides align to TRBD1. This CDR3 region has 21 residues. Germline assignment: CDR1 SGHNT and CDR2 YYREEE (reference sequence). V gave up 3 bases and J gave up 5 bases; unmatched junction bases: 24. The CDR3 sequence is CASSSTTGETPRGVYNEKLFF. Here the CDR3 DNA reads TGTGCCAGCAGCTCAACGACAGGGGAGACCCCACGAGGGGTTTACAATGAAAAACTGTTTTTT.

CDR3 in DNA: TGTGCCAGCAGTTTTGGTGGAGACGAGCAGTACTTC. It codes for CASSFGGDEQYF. The rearrangement joins TRBV12-3 or TRBV12-4 to TRBJ2-7; D is ambiguous. V lost 3 bases and J 5 bases, leaving 8 bases between the germline ends. CDR3 length: 12 residues.

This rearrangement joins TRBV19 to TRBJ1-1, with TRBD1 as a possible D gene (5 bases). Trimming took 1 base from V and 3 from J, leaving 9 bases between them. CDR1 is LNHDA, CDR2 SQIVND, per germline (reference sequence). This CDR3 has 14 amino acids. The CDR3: CASSIGGYYTEAFF. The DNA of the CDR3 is TGTGCCAGTAGTATAGGGGGGTACTACACTGAAGCTTTCTTT.

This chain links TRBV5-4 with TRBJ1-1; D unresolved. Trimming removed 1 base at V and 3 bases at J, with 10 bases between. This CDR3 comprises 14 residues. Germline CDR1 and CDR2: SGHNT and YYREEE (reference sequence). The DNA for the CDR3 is TGTGCCAGCAGCTTGAAGGGTTTGGACACTGAAGCTTTCTTT. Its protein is CASSLKGLDTEAFF. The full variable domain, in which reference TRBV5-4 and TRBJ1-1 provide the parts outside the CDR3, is ETGVTQSPTHLIKTRGQQVTLRCSSQSGHNTVSWYQQALGQGPQFIFQYYREEENGRGNFPPRFSGLQFPNYSSELNVNALELDDSALYLCASSLKGLDTEAFFGQGTRLTVV.

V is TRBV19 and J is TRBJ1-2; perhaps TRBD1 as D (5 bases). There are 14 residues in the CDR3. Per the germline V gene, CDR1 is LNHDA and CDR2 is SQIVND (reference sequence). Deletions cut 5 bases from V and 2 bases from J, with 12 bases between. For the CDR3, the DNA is TGTGCCAGTAGTTGGGACGCCAGAAACTATGGCTACACCTTC. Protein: CASSWDARNYGYTF.

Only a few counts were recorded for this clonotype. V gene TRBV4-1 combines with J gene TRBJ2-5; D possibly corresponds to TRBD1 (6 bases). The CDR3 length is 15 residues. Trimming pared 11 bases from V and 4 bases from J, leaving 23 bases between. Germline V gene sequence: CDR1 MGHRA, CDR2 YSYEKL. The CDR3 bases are TGCGCCCACCGAGTCGGCAGGGGAGTCGGAGAGACCCAGTACTTC. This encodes CAHRVGRGVGETQYF.

CDR3 in amino acids: CASSLGRGEGGELFF. The CDR3 DNA reads as TGTGCCAGCAGCCTCGGCAGGGGAGAAGGCGGGGAGCTGTTTTTT. The chain links TRBV6-5 to TRBJ2-2, with D maybe TRBD1 (6 bases). With 6 bases removed from V and 7 bases from J, the gap between germline ends came to 18 bases. The CDR3 has 15 residues. Per the germline V gene, CDR1 is MNHEY and CDR2 is SVGAGI.

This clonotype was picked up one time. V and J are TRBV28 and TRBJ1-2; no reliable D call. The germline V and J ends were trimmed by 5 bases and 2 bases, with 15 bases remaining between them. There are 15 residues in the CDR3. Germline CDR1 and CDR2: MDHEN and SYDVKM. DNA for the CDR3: TGTGCCAGCAGTCTCCCAACGCAAACCAACTATGGCTACACCTTC. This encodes CASSLPTQTNYGYTF.

Here the CDR3 reads CASTSRGEQFF. CDR3 bases: TGTGCCAGCACCTCGCGGGGAGAGCAGTTCTTC. The chain joins TRBV7-9 to TRBJ2-1; weak D call: TRBD2 (6 bases). The CDR3 is 11 amino acids. V gave up 7 bases and J gave up 10 bases, with 11 bases separating them. Germline V gene lookup returns CDR1 SEHNR and CDR2 FQNEAQ (reference sequence). The whole variable domain, filled in from reference TRBV7-9 and TRBJ2-1, reads DTGVSQNPRHKITKRGQNVTFRCDPISEHNRLYWYRQTLGQGPEFLTYFQNEAQLEKSRLLSDRFSAERPKGSFSTLEIQRTEQGDSAMYLCASTSRGEQFFGPGTRLTVL.

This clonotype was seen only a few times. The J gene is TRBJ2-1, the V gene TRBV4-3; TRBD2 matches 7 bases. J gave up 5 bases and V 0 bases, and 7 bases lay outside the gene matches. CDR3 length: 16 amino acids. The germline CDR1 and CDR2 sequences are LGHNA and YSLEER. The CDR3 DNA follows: TGCGCCAGCAGCCAAGATAGGGCTAGCGGAGACAATGAGCAGTTCTTC. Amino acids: CASSQDRASGDNEQFF.

This CDR3 reads CASSILKGAYSNQPQHF. The CDR3 nucleotides are TGTGCCAGTAGTATTCTTAAGGGGGCCTATAGCAATCAGCCCCAGCATTTT. The chain combines TRBV19 with TRBJ1-5; 7 positions match TRBD1. V shed 3 bases and J 0 bases; nucleotides not matched to a gene: 8. Germline CDR1 is LNHDA and CDR2 is SQIVND (reference sequence). The CDR3 is 17 residues long.

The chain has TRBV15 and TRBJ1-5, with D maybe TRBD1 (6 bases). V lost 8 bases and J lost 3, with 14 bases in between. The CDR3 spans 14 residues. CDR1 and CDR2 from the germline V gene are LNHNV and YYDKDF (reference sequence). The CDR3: CATAEGGTNQPQHF. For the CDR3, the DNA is TGTGCCACCGCGGAGGGGGGCACCAATCAGCCCCAGCATTTT.